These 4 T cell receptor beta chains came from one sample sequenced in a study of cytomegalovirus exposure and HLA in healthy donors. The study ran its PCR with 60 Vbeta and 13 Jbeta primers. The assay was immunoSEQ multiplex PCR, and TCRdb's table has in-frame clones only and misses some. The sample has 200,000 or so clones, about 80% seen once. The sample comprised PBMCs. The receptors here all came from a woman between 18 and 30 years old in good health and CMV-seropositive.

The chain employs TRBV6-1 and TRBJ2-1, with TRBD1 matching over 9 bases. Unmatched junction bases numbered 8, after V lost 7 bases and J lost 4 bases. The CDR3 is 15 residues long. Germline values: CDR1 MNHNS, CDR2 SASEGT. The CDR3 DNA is TGTGCCAGCATTCGCGACAGGGGGTCTTACAATGAGCAGTTCTTC. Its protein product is CASIRDRGSYNEQFF.

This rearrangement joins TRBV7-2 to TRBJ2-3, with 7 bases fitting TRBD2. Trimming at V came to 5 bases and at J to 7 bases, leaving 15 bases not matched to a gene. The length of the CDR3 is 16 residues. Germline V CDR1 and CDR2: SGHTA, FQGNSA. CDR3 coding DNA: TGTGCCAGCAGCCCCCCTTATCGGGGGGAAGTGTATACGCAGTATTTT. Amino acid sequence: CASSPPYRGEVYTQYF.

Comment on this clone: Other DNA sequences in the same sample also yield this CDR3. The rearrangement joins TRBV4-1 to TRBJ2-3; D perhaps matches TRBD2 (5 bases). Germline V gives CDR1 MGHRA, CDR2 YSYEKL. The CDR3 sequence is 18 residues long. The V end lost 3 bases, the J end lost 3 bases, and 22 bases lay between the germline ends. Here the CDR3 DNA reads TGCGCCAGCAGCCAGGATCTTCATGGAAGAGGACTTACAGATACGCAGTATTTT. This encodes CASSQDLHGRGLTDTQYF.

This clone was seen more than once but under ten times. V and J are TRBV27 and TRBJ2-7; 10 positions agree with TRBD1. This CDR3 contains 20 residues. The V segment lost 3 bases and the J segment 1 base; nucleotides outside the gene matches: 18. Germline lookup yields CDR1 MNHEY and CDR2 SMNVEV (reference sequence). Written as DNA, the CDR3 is TGTGCCAGCAGTTTTCGGTTTTCGGGACAGGGGTTCCCAAATTCCTACGAGCAGTACTTC. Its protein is CASSFRFSGQGFPNSYEQYF.